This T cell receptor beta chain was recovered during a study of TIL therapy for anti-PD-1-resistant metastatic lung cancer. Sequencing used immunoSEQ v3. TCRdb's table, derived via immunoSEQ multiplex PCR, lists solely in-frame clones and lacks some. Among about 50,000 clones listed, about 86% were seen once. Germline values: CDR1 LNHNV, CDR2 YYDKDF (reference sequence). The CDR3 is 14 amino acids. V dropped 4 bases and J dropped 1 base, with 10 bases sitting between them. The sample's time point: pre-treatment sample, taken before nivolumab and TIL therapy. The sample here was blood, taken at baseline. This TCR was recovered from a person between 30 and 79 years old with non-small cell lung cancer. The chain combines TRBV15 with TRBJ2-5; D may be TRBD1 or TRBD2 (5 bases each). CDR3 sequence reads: CATSTERGQETQYF. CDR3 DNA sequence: TGTGCCACCAGCACAGAGAGGGGCCAAGAGACCCAGTACTTC.